The source of this T cell receptor beta chain is a study of T cell clones after liver transplantation (dated by TCRdb to between 2018 and 2021). With regard to the full study: ITN030ST, the source of the samples, was a randomized trial that attempted immunosuppression withdrawal within 2 years of liver transplantation. As an antigen-independent comparator for the donor-reactive sequences, third party-reactive TCRbeta sequences from pre-transplant MLRs were identified as well. The subjects received no induction therapy and were kept on standard immunosuppression until randomization at 12-24 months post-transplant. Blood samples were collected pre-transplant, then pre-randomization ahead of withdrawal, and finally post-randomization once withdrawal had either been completed or failed. Of the eight recipients, a few were HCV-positive, while the remaining recipients had been transplanted for non-autoimmune, non-viral indications. Of the 8 liver transplant recipients making up the studied cohort, 3 were classified as tolerant and 5 as non-tolerant. Tolerance was defined as complete withdrawal of immunosuppression for at least one year without a rise in liver enzymes beyond twice the upper limit of normal. Donor-reactive T cell clones were identified using TCRbeta sequencing after a pre-transplant mixed lymphocyte reaction and were then followed in post-transplant blood.

The research as a whole found: A greater decline was seen for donor-reactive sequences than for third party-reactive sequences, suggesting partial antigen-specific deletion unrelated to withdrawal success. Without allograft tissue specimens, donor-reactive T cells may have migrated into the graft rather than being deleted. When repertoire turnover was accounted for, significantly reduced detection of donor-reactive sequences was found in 7 of 8 subjects for CD4 and in 8 of 8 subjects for CD8. The conclusions were preliminary, being limited by small, heterogeneous patient numbers and by non-standardized post-transplant time points. In two subjects, low numbers of available donor cells limited the measurable donor-reactive repertoire. A significant post-transplant decrease in circulating donor-reactive CD4 TCRbeta sequences was observed in most of the 8 subjects, irrespective of tolerance or HCV status.

Concerning this clone itself: This receptor's antigen is unknown. The record has no base qualities; no much larger clone is one base away.

High-throughput TCRbeta CDR3 sequencing of frozen genomic DNA was performed by immunoSEQ, including PCR amplification, mapping, bias correction and internal controls. The source study handled its data this way. Only productive rearrangements were retained, with each unique TCRbeta sequence defined by its CDR3 nucleotide sequence together with its V and J gene. For a sequence to be called donor-reactive, it needed a frequency of at least 0.01% and at least 5-fold expansion in CFSE-low cells compared with unstimulated pre-transplant cells. Minimum frequency thresholds were set for each subject on the basis of the unstimulated sample with the lowest template count, so that a detection power of at least 90% was ensured. Repertoire turnover was measured by Jensen-Shannon divergence between the top 1000 TCRbeta sequences post- and pre-transplant. Changes in detection of donor-reactive sequences were assessed with two-sided Fisher's exact tests. TCRdb took over this immuneACCESS table, retaining in-frame rearrangements with V and J assigned. Such tables are incomplete; in checked studies, under half of the missing clones stem from an unresolved V gene, and the remainder is unexplained. D and trimming were read from the DNA, whereas the V and J calls and clone size are those reported in that table. Within this sample are 70,000 to 80,000 clones, with around nine tenths of them counted one time only. The ten largest clones add up to roughly 3% of the sample.

The germline ends are 8 bases apart after V is trimmed by 4 bases and J by 2 bases. CDR1 SGHRS and CDR2 YFSETQ are derived from the germline V gene. The CDR3 measures 13 amino acids from cysteine to phenylalanine. The read is trimmed to its CDR3 DNA, 39 bases read in frame from base 1. The intended sense of this specimen's time point label: pre-transplant. Unstimulated PBMCs, after thawing, were stained for CD3, CD4 and CD8 and then FACS-sorted into CD3+CD4+ and CD3+CD8+ populations. Randomization to immunosuppression withdrawal applied to every one of the 8 studied subjects. The Qiagen DNeasy Blood and Tissue Kit was used for isolation of genomic DNA.

This TCR was recovered from a human donor who received a liver transplant. Specimen: CD4+ T cells from blood, collected before liver transplant. The sequence joins TRBV5-1 to TRBJ2-3, with the D gene too uncertain to name. At the DNA level, the sequence is TGCGCCAGCAGCCTTCCTACCACAGATACGCAGTATTTT. This is translated as CASSLPTTDTQYF.